The sequence of this T cell receptor beta chain was determined in a study of control samples from healthy donors and cancer patients. The method was immunoSEQ multiplex PCR; TCRdb's version includes in-frame clones alone and lacks a portion of them. This table has roughly 120,000 clones, roughly 93% appearing once. This clone was seen once. After removal of 4 bases from V and 3 bases from J, the junction contained 9 bases not matched to a gene. CDR3 size: 15 residues. Germline CDR1 reads SGDLS; CDR2 reads YYNGEE. The source of this sequence is a man between 25 and 39 years old in good health. The chain links TRBV9 to TRBJ1-1; 7 bases align to TRBD1. Sequencing was carried out using blood. CDR3 region: CASSTDPTGDTEAFF. The CDR3 DNA reads TGTGCCAGCAGCACCGACCCCACAGGGGACACTGAAGCTTTCTTT. The variable domain in full, completed from reference TRBV9 and TRBJ1-1, reads DSGVTQTPKHLITATGQRVTLRCSPRSGDLSVYWYQQSLDQGLQFLIQYYNGEERAKGNILERFSAQQFPDLHSELNLSSLELGDSALYFCASSTDPTGDTEAFFGQGTRLTVV.